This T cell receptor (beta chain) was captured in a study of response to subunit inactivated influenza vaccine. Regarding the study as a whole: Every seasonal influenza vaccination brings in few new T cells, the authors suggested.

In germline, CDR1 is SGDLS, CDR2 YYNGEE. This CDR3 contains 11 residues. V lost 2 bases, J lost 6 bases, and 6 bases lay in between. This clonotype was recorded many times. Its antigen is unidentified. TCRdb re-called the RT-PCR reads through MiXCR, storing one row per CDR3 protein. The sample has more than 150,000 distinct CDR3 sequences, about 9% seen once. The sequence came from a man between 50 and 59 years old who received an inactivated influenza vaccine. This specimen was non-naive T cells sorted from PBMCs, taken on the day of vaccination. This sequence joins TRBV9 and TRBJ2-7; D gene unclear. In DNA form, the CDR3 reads TGTGCCAGCAGCGTTCGTCGCGAGCAGTACTTC. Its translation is CASSVRREQYF.